This T cell receptor beta chain was sequenced for a study of shared clonotypes between healthy human individuals (dated by TCRdb to between 2020 and 2021). Concerning the study at large: Three men and two women, aged 18 to 49 years, made up the cohort. To estimate repertoire size and how much clonotype sharing occurs between individuals, the study deeply sequenced the blood TCR repertoires of 5 or 6 healthy adults. To increase sequencing depth and limit assay-specific biases, different laboratories used diverse techniques to prepare libraries and sequence TCR repertoires. Each donor's leukapheresis produced roughly between roughly 0.94 and 9.5 billion PBMCs. Study-wide conclusions, independent of this receptor: The genetic and exposure-history diversity represented was limited by the small number of donors. Pairwise subsampling led to the expectation that sequencing depth would affect the degree of clonotype sharing among donors. Sampling was restricted to blood, and TCR repertoires in tissue are likely to differ from TCR repertoires in blood.

Details on this clone: Its antigen has not been determined. Base-call qualities are not available, and no considerably larger clone is one nucleotide away.

Healthy HIV-negative adults with no recently reported acute infections or vaccinations were included as donors. Every donor was a Caucasian adult residing in Nashville, Tennessee, USA. In the unsorted samples, 90 million or so PBMCs were counted, and genomic DNA was extracted using the QIAamp DNA Blood Mini kit. After blood collection by leukapheresis, PBMCs were isolated using Ficoll-Histopaque density gradient centrifugation and then cryopreserved in the vapor phase of liquid nitrogen. Using the deep immunoSEQ assay, TCR CDR3 regions were amplified from genomic DNA by multiplex PCR. Extracted genomic DNA from each cell subset was distributed evenly across all wells of several immunoSEQ 96-well plates, and each plate was treated as a replicate. Each replicate PCR for unsorted PBMC received approximately 0.3 ug genomic DNA, equal to 25,000 to 35,000 T cell genomes. Unsorted PBMC genomic DNA was sequenced across ten immunoSEQ deep assay plates. Purified libraries were measured with a Qubit 3.0 fluorometer, size-checked on a Bioanalyzer 2100, and measured again with the KAPA Library Quantification kit. Every immunoSEQ 96-well plate was sequenced on a separate single-read 150-cycle Illumina NextSeq 550 flow cell. The published analysis was carried out like this. Because only junctional sequences without quality scores were contained in the immunoSEQ output, filtering matching that applied to full-length reads could not be performed. To assign V/J genes and CDR3, sequences were annotated using PyIR, a Python wrapper for IgBLAST v1.9, with IMGT germline references. Any read was removed if the V/J assignment was weak (E-value above 1e-6), the CDR3 was missing, or the read contained stop codons, out-of-frame junctions, or ambiguous translated residues. A V3J clonotype was defined by an identical inferred V gene, J gene, and CDR3 amino acid sequence. Percentage overlap between repertoires was computed as shared unique clonotypes divided by the size of the smaller repertoire. Repertoire richness was assessed with RTK rarefaction, the Chao1 estimator, and Recon v2.1 estimates of unobserved clonotypes. TCRdb retrieved this table from immuneACCESS and kept in-frame rearrangements only. Not all clones are present; in checked studies, unresolved V genes account for under half, and no reason is known for the remainder. That table furnishes V, J and clone size, whereas the DNA furnished D and trimming. The sample data list about 96,000 clones, and about 45% of these were observed just once. Together, the top ten hold roughly 16% of the sample.

Counted from cysteine to phenylalanine, this CDR3 has 14 amino acids. Only the CDR3 DNA is retained, 42 bases long and in frame from the first base. Compared with germline, V lacks 6 bases and J lacks 4 bases; bases without a gene match: 4. CDR1 and CDR2 are drawn from the germline V gene: MNHEY, SVGAGI. Sequencing was carried out using PBMCs. The clonotype was recovered from a middle-aged woman in good health. Some clones in this sample may be carry-over from other donors' samples. The chain is made from TRBV6-5 and TRBJ2-3, and TRBD2 aligns with 10 junction nucleotides. In nucleotide form, the sequence is TGTGCCAGCAGGCTAGCGGGAGACGCAGATACGCAGTATTTT. Protein translation: CASRLAGDADTQYF.